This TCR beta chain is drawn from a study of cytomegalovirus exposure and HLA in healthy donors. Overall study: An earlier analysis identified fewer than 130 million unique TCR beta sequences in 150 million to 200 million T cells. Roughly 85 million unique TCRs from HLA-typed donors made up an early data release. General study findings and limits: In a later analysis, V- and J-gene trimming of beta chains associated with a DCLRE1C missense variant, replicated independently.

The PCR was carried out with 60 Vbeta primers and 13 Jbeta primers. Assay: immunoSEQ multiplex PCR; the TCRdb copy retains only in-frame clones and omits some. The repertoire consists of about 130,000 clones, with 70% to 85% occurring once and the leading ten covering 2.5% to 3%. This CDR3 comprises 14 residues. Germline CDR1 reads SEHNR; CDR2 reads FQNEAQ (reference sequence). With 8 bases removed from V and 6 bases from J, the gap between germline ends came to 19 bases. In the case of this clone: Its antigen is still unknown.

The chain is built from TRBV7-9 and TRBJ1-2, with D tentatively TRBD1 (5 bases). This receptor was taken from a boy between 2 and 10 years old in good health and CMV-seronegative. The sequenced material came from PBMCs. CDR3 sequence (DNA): TGTGCCAGCGCCCCCGGCCCAGGGCCCCATGGCTACACCTTC. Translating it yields CASAPGPGPHGYTF.